This TCR beta chain was found in a study of blood T cell repertoires in COVID-19. V gave up 0 bases and J gave up 4 bases, with 11 bases separating them. From germline, CDR1 is SGDLS and CDR2 YYNGEE. CDR3 length: 15 residues. Some clones are missing from TCRdb's copy, which holds only in-frame ones; the method was immunoSEQ multiplex PCR. The sample shows just over 300,000 clones, roughly 88% of them seen only once. This receptor was identified in a man aged 25-45 years who had recovered from COVID-19. The chain links TRBV9 to TRBJ1-3; D not resolved. Sequencing used PBMCs or T cells enriched from blood (not recorded which). The CDR3 loop is CASSVDLSLGNTIYF. The CDR3 coding sequence is TGTGCCAGCAGCGTAGATCTCTCTCTCGGAAACACCATATATTTT.